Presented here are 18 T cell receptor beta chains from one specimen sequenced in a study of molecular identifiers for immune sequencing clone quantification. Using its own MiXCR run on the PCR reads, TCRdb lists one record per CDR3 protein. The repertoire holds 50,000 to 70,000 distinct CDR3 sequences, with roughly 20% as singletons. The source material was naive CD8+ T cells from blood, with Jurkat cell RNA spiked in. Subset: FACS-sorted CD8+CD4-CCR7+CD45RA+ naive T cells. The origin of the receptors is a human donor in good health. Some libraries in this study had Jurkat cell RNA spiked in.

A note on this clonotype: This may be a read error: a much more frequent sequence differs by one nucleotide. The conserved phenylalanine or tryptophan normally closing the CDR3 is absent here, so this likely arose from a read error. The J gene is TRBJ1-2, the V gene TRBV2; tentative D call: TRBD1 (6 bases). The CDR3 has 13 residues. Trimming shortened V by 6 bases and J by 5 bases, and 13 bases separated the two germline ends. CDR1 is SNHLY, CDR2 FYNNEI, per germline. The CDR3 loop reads CASRDTGSYGYTL. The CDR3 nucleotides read TGTGCCAGCAGAGACACAGGGTCTTATGGCTACACCCTC.

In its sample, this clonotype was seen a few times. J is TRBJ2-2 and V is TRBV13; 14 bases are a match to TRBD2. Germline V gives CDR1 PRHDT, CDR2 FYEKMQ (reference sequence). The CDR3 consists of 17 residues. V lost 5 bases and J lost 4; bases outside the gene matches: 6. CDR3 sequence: CASSSLGLAGGTGELFF. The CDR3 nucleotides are TGTGCCAGCAGCAGCCTAGGACTAGCGGGAGGCACCGGGGAGCTGTTTTTT.

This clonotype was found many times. In DNA, the CDR3 is TGTGCCAGCAGTTACGGGGAGTCCCCTGAAGCTTTCTTT. It yields the protein CASSYGESPEAFF. The V and J genes are TRBV6-5 and TRBJ1-1; D uncertain. The CDR3 loop spans 13 amino acids. The ends were cut back, 2 bases at V and 6 bases at J, with 10 bases in the middle. Germline V gene data show CDR1 as MNHEY and CDR2 as SVGAGI.

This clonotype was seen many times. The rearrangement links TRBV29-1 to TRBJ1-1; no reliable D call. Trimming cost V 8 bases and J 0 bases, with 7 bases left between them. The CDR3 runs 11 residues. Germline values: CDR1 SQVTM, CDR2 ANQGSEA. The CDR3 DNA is TGCAGCTTCGCGATGAACACTGAAGCTTTCTTT. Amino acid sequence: CSFAMNTEAFF.

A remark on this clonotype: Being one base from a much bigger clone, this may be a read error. As DNA, the CDR3 is TGTGCCAGCAGCTACCGCCCGGGGCACTTCAACACCGGGGAGCTGGTTTTT. Its protein is CASSYRPGHFNTGELVF. This sequence joins TRBV13 and TRBJ2-2; either TRBD1 or TRBD2 may supply D (5 bases each). The CDR3 has 17 residues. Germline V CDR1 and CDR2: PRHDT, FYEKMQ (reference sequence).

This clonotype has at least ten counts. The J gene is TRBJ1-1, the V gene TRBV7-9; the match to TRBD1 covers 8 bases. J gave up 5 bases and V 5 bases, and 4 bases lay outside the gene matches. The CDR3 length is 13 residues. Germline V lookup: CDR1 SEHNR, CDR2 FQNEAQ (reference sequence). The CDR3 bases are TGTGCCAGCAGCCCTCGGGACAGGACTGAAGCTTTCTTT. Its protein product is CASSPRDRTEAFF.

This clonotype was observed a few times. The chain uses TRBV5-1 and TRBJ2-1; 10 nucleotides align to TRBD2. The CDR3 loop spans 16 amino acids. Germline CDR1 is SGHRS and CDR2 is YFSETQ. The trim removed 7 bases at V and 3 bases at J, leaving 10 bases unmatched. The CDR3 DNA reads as TGCGCCAGCTTAAACCCGCTAGCGGGAGACTACAATGAGCAGTTCTTC. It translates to CASLNPLAGDYNEQFF.

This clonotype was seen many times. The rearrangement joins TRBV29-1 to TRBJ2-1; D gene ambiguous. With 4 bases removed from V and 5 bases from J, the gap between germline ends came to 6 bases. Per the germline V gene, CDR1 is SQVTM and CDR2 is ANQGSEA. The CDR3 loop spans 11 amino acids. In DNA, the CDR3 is TGCAGCGTTGTCAGAGACAATGAGCAGTTCTTC. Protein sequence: CSVVRDNEQFF.

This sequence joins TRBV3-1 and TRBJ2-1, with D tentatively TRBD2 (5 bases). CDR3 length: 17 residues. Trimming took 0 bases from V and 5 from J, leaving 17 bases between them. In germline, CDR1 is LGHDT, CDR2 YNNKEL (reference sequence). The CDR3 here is CASSQDYADSIHNEQFF. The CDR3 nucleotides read TGTGCCAGCAGCCAAGATTACGCGGACTCCATTCACAATGAGCAGTTCTTC.

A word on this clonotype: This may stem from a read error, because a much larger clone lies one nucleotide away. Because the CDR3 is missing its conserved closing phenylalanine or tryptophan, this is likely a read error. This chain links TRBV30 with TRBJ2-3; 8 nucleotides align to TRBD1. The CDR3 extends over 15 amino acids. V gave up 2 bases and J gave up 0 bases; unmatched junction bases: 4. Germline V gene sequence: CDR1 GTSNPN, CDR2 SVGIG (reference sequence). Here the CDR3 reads CAWSSGQGSTDTQYL. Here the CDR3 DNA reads TGTGCCTGGAGTTCTGGACAGGGCAGCACAGATACGCAGTATCTT.

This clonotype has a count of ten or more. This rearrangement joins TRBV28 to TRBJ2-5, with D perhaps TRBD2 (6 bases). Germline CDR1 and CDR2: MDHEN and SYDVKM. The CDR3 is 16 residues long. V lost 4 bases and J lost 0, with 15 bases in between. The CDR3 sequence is CASSSPPSGHQETQYF. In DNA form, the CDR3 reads TGTGCCAGCAGTTCCCCCCCCAGCGGGCACCAAGAGACCCAGTACTTC.

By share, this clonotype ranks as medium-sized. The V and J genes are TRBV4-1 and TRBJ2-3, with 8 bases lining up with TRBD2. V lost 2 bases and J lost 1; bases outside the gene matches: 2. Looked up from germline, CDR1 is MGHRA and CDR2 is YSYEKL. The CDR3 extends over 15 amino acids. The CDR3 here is CASSQLSGGTDTQYF. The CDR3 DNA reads TGCGCCAGCAGCCAACTTAGCGGGGGCACAGATACGCAGTATTTT.

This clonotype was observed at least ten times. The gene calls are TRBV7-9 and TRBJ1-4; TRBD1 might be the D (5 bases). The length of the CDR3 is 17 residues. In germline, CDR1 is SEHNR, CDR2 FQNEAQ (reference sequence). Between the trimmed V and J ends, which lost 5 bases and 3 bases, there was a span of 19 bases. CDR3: CASSPKTAGQANEKLFF. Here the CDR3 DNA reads TGTGCCAGCAGCCCGAAAACCGCGGGGCAGGCTAATGAAAAACTGTTTTTT.

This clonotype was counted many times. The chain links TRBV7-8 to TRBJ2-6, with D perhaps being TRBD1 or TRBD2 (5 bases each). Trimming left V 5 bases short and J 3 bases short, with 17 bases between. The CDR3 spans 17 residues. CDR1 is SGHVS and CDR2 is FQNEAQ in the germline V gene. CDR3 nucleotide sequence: TGTGCCAGCAGCCTCCACCGGGGCGAGAGTGGGGCCAACGTCCTGACTTTC. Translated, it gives CASSLHRGESGANVLTF.

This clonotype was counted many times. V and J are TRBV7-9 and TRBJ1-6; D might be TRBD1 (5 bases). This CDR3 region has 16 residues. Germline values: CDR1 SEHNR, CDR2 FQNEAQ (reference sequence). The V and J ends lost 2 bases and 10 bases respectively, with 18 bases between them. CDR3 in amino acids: CASSLQEGLLKSPLHF. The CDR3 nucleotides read TGTGCCAGCAGCTTACAGGAGGGACTCCTAAAATCACCCCTCCACTTT.

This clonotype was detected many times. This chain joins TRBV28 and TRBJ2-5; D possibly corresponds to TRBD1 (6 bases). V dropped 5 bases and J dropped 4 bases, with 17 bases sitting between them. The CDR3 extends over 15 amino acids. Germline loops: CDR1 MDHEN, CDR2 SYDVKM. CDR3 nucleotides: TGTGCCAGCAGTGTGGGGCAGGGGTTGAGAGAGACCCAGTACTTC. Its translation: CASSVGQGLRETQYF.

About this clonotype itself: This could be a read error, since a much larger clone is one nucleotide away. The DNA of the CDR3 is TGTGCCAGCACCCTCCGGACAGGGGCTAATGAAAAACTGCTTTTT. Translated, it gives CASTLRTGANEKLLF. The chain has TRBV27 and TRBJ1-4, with TRBD1 matching 9 bases. CDR1 and CDR2 from the germline V gene are MNHEY and SMNVEV (reference sequence). CDR3 length equals 15 residues. Full variable domain (missing parts from reference TRBV27 and TRBJ1-4): EAQVTQNPRYLITVTGKKLTVTCSQNMNHEYMSWYRQDPGLGLRQIYYSMNVEVTDKGDVPEGYKVSRKEKRNFPLILESPSPNQTSLYFCASTLRTGANEKLLFGSGTQLSVL.

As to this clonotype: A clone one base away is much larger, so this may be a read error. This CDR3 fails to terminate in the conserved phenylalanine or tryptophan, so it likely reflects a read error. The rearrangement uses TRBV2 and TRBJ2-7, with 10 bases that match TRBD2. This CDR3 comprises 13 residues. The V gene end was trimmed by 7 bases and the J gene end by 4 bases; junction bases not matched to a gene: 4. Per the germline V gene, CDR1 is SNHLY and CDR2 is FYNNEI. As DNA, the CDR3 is TGTGCCAGCACTAGCGGGAGTAGGTACGAGCAGTACTAC. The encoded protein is CASTSGSRYEQYY.